These 2 T cell receptor beta chains originate from one sample sequenced in a study of cytomegalovirus exposure and HLA in healthy donors. Measured with immunoSEQ multiplex PCR; TCRdb has only the in-frame clones, and not every one. Among approximately 160,000 clones, roughly 83% were seen once, and the ten largest hold roughly a tenth. Sequencing input: PBMCs. These receptors all come from a man younger than 45 in good health and CMV-seropositive.

This clone was found a few times. The chain is built from TRBV5-4 and TRBJ2-7, with 10 bases aligning to TRBD1. This CDR3 is built from 15 residues. CDR1 is SGHNT, CDR2 YYREEE, per germline (reference sequence). Trimming removed 3 bases from V and 2 bases from J; junction bases left unmatched: 5. In DNA form, the CDR3 reads TGTGCCAGCAGCTCCGGGACAGGGGCCACCTACGAGCAGTACTTC. Its protein product is CASSSGTGATYEQYF.

This sequence joins TRBV2 and TRBJ2-3, with 12 bases identical to TRBD2. The CDR3 consists of 15 residues. Losses at the gene ends were 7 bases for V and 2 bases for J; bases not matched to a gene: 4. The germline V gene encodes CDR1 SNHLY and CDR2 FYNNEI. In DNA, the CDR3 is TGTGCCAGCACCCGGACTAGCGGGAACACAGATACGCAGTATTTT. Translation gives CASTRTSGNTDTQYF.